What follows is one T cell receptor beta chain and its context. This entry belongs to a study of T cell changes during pregnancy in multiple sclerosis. The J segment lost 4 bases and the V segment lost 11 bases, leaving 10 bases of the junction unmatched. CDR1 and CDR2 from the germline V gene are MNHNY and SVGAGI (reference sequence). The CDR3 length is 14 residues. The assay was immunoSEQ multiplex PCR, and TCRdb's table has in-frame clones only and misses some. The sample carries fewer than 60,000 clones, 95% recorded once. J is TRBJ2-2 and V is TRBV6-6, with 7 positions matching TRBD1. The sample consisted of CD8+ T cells from peripheral blood mononuclear cells, taken in the first trimester of pregnancy. The clonotype comes from a female donor with multiple sclerosis, enrolled in a pregnancy study. The CDR3 is CACVAPGGTGELFF. Here the CDR3 DNA reads TGTGCCTGCGTCGCCCCAGGGGGCACCGGGGAGCTGTTTTTT.